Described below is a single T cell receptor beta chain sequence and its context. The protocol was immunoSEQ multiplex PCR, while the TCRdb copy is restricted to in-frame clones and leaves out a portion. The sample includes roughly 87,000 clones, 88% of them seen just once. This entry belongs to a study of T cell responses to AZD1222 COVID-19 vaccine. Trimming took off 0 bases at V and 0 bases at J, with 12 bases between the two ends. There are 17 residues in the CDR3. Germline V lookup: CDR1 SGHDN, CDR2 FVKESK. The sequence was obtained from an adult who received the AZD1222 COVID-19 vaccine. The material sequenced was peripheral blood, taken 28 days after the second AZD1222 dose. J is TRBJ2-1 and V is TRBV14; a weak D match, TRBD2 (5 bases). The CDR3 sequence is CASSQEGVSSSYNEQFF. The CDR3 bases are TGTGCCAGCAGCCAAGAGGGAGTATCTAGCTCCTACAATGAGCAGTTCTTC.